A selection of T cell receptor beta chains follows, all from one sample in a study of identical twins. TCRdb reanalysed the 5' RACE reads using MiXCR and keeps one entry per CDR3 protein. The table shows 540,000 or so distinct CDR3 sequences, with around 24% occurring only once. This sample also appeared in a second study, on yellow fever vaccine responses in identical twins.

Sequencing was performed on CD4+ T cells sorted from blood. The source of these receptors is a woman younger than 35 in good health. The conserved cysteine and the conserved F or W are not part of the CDR3 here. The order of the fields is J gene, V gene, CDR3 protein.

TRBJ2-3,TRBV29-1,SVGVSTDTQY
TRBJ2-2,TRBV27,ASPQGVGELF
TRBJ2-7,TRBV5-1,ASSSGDGTYEQY
TRBJ2-1,TRBV19,ASSIKLPNNEQF
TRBJ2-1,TRBV5-1,ASSRELTVVNEQF
TRBJ2-6,TRBV12-3/TRBV12-4,ASRGGANVLT
TRBJ2-1,TRBV5-1,ASTDRQGLDNEQF
TRBJ2-1,TRBV5-1,ASSLVTTLGEQF
TRBJ1-2,TRBV18,ASSPGTDYYGYT
TRBJ2-2,TRBV12-3/TRBV12-4,ASTPSGRTGELF
TRBJ2-1,TRBV6-1,ASSPRTGGDEQF
TRBJ2-3,TRBV7-7,ASSLLGARDTQY
TRBJ2-1,TRBV24-1,ATEGSSYNEQF
TRBJ2-6,TRBV7-3,ASSFGTSPSGANVLT
TRBJ2-1,TRBV24-1,ATSGASGMDYNEQF
TRBJ2-2,TRBV10-3,AINREANTGELF
TRBJ2-7,TRBV12-3/TRBV12-4,ASSLVLASGRYEQY
TRBJ2-2,TRBV7-9,ASSTTWDYTGELF
TRBJ1-1,TRBV6-1,ASSDEGRYTEAF
TRBJ2-1,TRBV7-8,ASSFLVGLAGVGEQF
TRBJ2-2,TRBV7-2,ASSLWLTRTGELF
TRBJ2-7,TRBV4-2,ASSQDVGYGKSSYEQY
TRBJ1-5,TRBV6-1,ASSEARGASFQPQH
TRBJ2-3,TRBV29-1,SVAHMLGGTDTQY
TRBJ2-7,TRBV10-3,AIRMGQGSFEQY
TRBJ2-5,TRBV3-1,ASSRNREIGRETQY
TRBJ2-3,TRBV5-1,ASSPGGPGTDTQY
TRBJ2-4,TRBV7-8,ASSLEAGGNIQY
TRBJ2-7,TRBV5-5,ASSFLLASSYEQY
TRBJ2-2,TRBV11-3,ASSLDGYTGELF
TRBJ1-5,TRBV6-1,ASRSQVGNQPQH
TRBJ1-1,TRBV9,ASSVEGQGLTEAF
TRBJ2-6,TRBV5-1,ASVPTSGLSGANVLT